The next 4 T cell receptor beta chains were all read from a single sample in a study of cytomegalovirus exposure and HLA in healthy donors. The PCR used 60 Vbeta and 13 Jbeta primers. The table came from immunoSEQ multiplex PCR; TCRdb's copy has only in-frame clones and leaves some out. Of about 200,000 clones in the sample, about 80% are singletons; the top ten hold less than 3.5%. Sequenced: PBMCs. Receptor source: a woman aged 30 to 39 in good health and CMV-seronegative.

Here the CDR3 reads CASSFSGVTEKLFF. DNA for the CDR3: TGCGCCAGCAGCTTCAGCGGAGTGACAGAAAAACTGTTTTTT. V is TRBV5-1 and J is TRBJ1-4; no reliable D call. Germline loops: CDR1 SGHRS, CDR2 YFSETQ. The CDR3 runs to 14 residues. V was shortened by 2 bases and J by 8 bases, with 13 bases between the two germline ends.

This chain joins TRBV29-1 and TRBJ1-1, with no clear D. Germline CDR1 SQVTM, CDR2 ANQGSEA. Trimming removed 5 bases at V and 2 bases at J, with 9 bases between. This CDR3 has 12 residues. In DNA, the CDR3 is TGCAGCGTTCCCACAGACAACACTGAAGCTTTCTTT. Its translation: CSVPTDNTEAFF.

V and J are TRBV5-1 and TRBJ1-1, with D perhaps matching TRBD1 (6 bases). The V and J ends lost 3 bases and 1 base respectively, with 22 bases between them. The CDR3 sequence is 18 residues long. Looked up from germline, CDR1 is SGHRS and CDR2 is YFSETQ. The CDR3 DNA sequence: TGCGCCAGCAGCTCCAGGGGACATCGCATAGCTACGAACACTGAAGCTTTCTTT. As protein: CASSSRGHRIATNTEAFF.

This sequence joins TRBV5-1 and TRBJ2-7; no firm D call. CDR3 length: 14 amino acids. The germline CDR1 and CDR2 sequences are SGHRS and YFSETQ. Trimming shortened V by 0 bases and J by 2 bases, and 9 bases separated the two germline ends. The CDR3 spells CASSLADTPYEQYF. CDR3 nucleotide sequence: TGCGCCAGCAGCTTGGCCGACACCCCCTACGAGCAGTACTTC.